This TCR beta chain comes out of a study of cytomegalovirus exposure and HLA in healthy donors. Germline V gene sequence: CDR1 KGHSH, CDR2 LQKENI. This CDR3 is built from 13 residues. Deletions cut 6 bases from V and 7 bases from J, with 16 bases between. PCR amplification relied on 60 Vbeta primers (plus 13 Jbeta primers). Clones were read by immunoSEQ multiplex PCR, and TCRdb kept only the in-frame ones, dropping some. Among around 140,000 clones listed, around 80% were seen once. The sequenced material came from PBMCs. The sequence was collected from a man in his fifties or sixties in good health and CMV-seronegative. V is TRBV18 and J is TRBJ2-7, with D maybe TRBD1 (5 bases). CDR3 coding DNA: TGTGCCAGCTCCCCTAGACAGTCTGAAGAGCAGTACTTC. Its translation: CASSPRQSEEQYF.